This T cell receptor (beta chain) came from a study of T cells in Graves' hyperthyroidism and ophthalmopathy. Study information: Blood was drawn when the patient was first diagnosed and still untreated.

Amplification of TCR beta CDR3 regions used RNA as the template. The HTBI primer set drove a first-round RT-PCR of the TCR CDR3. Each CDR3 protein is one row after TCRdb ran MiXCR on the multiplex PCR reads. The sample records approximately 400,000 distinct CDR3 sequences, approximately 14% being singletons. In its sample, this clonotype was seen many times. Antigen specificity is unknown. Study conclusions and caveats: Blood samples included most of the expanded thyroid clonotypes exceeding 0.001. The model predicted ophthalmopathy a median approximately six months before onset.

With 3 bases clipped from V and 6 bases from J, the junction kept 10 bases outside the gene matches. Germline V gene lookup returns CDR1 LGHDT and CDR2 YNNKEL (reference sequence). The CDR3 is made up of 16 amino acids. Used for diagnoses were clinical symptoms, serum thyroxine and TRAb, thyroid ultrasound and orbital computed tomography. The V call is TRBV3-1, the J call TRBJ2-3, with 9 bases fitting TRBD2. This clonotype originated in a woman younger than 35 with Graves' hyperthyroidism. Material: blood. DNA of the CDR3: TGTGCCAGCAGCCAGGGGACTAGCCGCTTTACGGATACGCAGTATTTT. It yields the protein CASSQGTSRFTDTQYF.